A selection of T cell receptor beta chains follows, all from one sample in a study of PD-1 blockade in classical Hodgkin lymphoma. Some clones are missing from TCRdb's copy, which holds only in-frame ones; the method was immunoSEQ multiplex PCR. The sample holds 35,000 or so clones, 76% seen once. The material sequenced was peripheral blood mononuclear cells (PBMCs), taken before the second cycle of nivolumab. Source of these receptors: a human donor with classical Hodgkin lymphoma. CDR3s include the opening cysteine and the closing phenylalanine or tryptophan. The D gene is left open where the match is weak. Clone size is given for some rows only: seen once, a few or many times, or a class if the clone is expanded.

cdr3_length	v_call	d_call	clone_size	j_call	cdr3_nt	cdr3_aa
16	TRBV11-2	TRBD2	.	TRBJ2-5	TGTGCCAGCAGCTTATACCCGGGGGGATTCCAAGAGACCCAGTACTTC	CASSLYPGGFQETQYF
13	TRBV21-1	.	.	TRBJ1-4	TGTGCCAGCAGAGATTCTTTGGGTGAAAAACTGTTTTTT	CASRDSLGEKLFF
15	TRBV7-9	.	.	TRBJ2-1	TGTGCCAGCAGCTTCCAGGGGATATCCTACAATGAGCAGTTCTTC	CASSFQGISYNEQFF
13	TRBV6-1	.	once	TRBJ2-3	TGTGCCAGCAGTGAAGTGGACCCGGATACGCAGTATTTT	CASSEVDPDTQYF
16	TRBV19	TRBD2	few	TRBJ2-3	TGTGCCAGTAGTAGGACTAGCGGGGAGCGCACAGATACGCAGTATTTT	CASSRTSGERTDTQYF
16	TRBV18	TRBD2	.	TRBJ2-7	TGTGCCAGCTCACCAAATGGCGGGGGTAGCTCCTACGAGCAGTACTTC	CASSPNGGGSSYEQYF
14	TRBV4-1	.	.	TRBJ1-1	TGCGCCAGCAGCCAAGCGGGGGCGGCCACTGAAGCTTTCTTT	CASSQAGAATEAFF
13	TRBV6-1	TRBD1	.	TRBJ2-7	TGTGCCAGCAGTAGACAGGGGGTCTACGAGCAGTACTTC	CASSRQGVYEQYF
14	TRBV4-1	.	once	TRBJ2-6	TGCGCCAGCAGAGGTACCTCTGGGGCCAACGTCCTGACTTTC	CASRGTSGANVLTF
16	TRBV13	.	.	TRBJ2-6	TGTGCCAGCAGCTTATTCCTCAGGTCTGGGGCCAACGTCCTGACTTTC	CASSLFLRSGANVLTF
16	TRBV5-1	TRBD2	.	TRBJ2-5	TGCGCCAGCACCCCCTTAGCGGGGGCCACCCGTGGGACCCAGTACTTC	CASTPLAGATRGTQYF
13	TRBV29-1	TRBD1	.	TRBJ2-1	TGCAGCGGTGAGACGGGACAGGGAAATGAGCAGTTCTTC	CSGETGQGNEQFF
14	TRBV18	.	.	TRBJ2-7	TGTGCCAGCTCACCACCTACAGGCTCCTACGAGCAGTACTTC	CASSPPTGSYEQYF
16	TRBV5-5	TRBD2	once	TRBJ2-5	TGTGCCAGCAGCTTGAGTATTAGCGGGGGGGCGGAGACCCAGTACTTC	CASSLSISGGAETQYF
16	TRBV19	.	.	TRBJ1-1	TGTGCCAGTAGTATAGCCCCCCGACAGGTGAACACTGAAGCTTTCTTT	CASSIAPRQVNTEAFF
17	TRBV15	.	.	TRBJ1-4	TGTGCCACCAGCAGAGATCAGGGCTTTGCAACTAATGAAAAACTGTTTTTT	CATSRDQGFATNEKLFF
15	TRBV27	.	.	TRBJ2-6	TGTGCCAGCAGCCCCGATGGCTCTGGGGCCAACGTCCTGACTTTC	CASSPDGSGANVLTF
15	TRBV7-2	TRBD2	once	TRBJ2-5	TGTGCCAGCAGCCCACAAGCGGGGGGGCTTGAGACCCAGTACTTC	CASSPQAGGLETQYF
15	TRBV9	TRBD1	.	TRBJ2-7	TGTGCCAGCAGCGTAGCCGGGCCAGGGGGTTACGAGCAGTACTTC	CASSVAGPGGYEQYF
17	TRBV5-1	.	.	TRBJ1-5	TGCGCCAGCAGCTTGGGGCCACTGGATAATAGCAATCAGCCCCAGCATTTT	CASSLGPLDNSNQPQHF
15	TRBV2	TRBD1	.	TRBJ1-1	TGTGCCAGCAGAGACTCGACAGGGGGGAACACTGAAGCTTTCTTT	CASRDSTGGNTEAFF
15	TRBV18	TRBD1	.	TRBJ1-6	TGTGCCAGCTCAACTGGACAGGGGTCCTTCGGACCCCTCCACTTT	CASSTGQGSFGPLHF
13	TRBV6-5	.	medium-sized	TRBJ2-7	TGTGCCAGCAGCCGCTCGGCCAGAGGCGAGCAGTACTTC	CASSRSARGEQYF
14	TRBV18	TRBD1	.	TRBJ2-7	TGTGCCAGCTCTTATAACAGGGGGCCCTACGAGCAGTACTTC	CASSYNRGPYEQYF
13	TRBV7-2	.	.	TRBJ2-5	TGTGCCAGCAGCTTAGTAGGAGGGGAGACCCAGTACTTC	CASSLVGGETQYF
14	TRBV4-2	.	.	TRBJ1-4	TGTGCCAGCAGCCAAGATAAGTCCAATGAAAAACTGTTTTTT	CASSQDKSNEKLFF
14	TRBV5-1	TRBD1	.	TRBJ2-7	TGCGCCAGCAGTTCCGAGAACAGGGGCGACGAGCAGTACTTC	CASSSENRGDEQYF